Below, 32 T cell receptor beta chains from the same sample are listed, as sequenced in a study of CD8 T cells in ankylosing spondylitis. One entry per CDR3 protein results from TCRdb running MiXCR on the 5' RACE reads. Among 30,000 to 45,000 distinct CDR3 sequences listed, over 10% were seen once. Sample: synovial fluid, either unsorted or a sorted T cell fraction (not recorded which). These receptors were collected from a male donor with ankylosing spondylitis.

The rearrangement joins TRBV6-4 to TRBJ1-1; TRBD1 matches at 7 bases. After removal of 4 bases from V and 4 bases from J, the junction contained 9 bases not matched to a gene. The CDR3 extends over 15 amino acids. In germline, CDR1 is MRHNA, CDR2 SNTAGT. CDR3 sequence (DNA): TGTGCCAGCAGTGTCTCCCTTGGGACAGCCACTGAAGCTTTCTTT. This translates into CASSVSLGTATEAFF.

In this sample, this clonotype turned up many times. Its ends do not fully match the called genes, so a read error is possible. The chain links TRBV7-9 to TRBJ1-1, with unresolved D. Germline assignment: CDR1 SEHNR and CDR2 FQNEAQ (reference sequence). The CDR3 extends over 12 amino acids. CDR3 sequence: CASSSQGTGEAF. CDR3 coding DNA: TGTGCCAGCAGCTCCCAAGGTACGGGAGAAGCGTTT.

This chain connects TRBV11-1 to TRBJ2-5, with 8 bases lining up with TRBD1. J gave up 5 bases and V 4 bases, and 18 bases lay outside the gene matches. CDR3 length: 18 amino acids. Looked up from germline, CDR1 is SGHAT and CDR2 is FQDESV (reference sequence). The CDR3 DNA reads TGTGCCAGCAGCTATCGCGGGGCCTACAGGGGGGTAAAGGAGACCCAGTACTTC. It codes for CASSYRGAYRGVKETQYF.

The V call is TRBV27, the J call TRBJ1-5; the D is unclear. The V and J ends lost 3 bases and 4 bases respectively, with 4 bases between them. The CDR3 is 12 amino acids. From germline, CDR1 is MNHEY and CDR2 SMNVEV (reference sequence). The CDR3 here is CASSLPNQPQHF. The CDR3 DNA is TGTGCCAGCAGTTTGCCTAATCAGCCCCAGCATTTT.

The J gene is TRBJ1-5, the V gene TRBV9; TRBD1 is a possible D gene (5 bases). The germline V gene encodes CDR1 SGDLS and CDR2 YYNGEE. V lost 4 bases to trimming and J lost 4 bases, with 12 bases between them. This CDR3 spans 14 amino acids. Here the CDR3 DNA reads TGTGCCAGCAGCTGGGGACCGATAAATCAGCCCCAGCATTTT. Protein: CASSWGPINQPQHF.

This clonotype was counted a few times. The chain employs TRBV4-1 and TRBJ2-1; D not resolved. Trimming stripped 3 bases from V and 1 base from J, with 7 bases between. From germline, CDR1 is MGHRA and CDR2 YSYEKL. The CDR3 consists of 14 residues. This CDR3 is CASSHTGSYNEQFF. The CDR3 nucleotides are TGCGCCAGCAGCCATACCGGGTCCTACAATGAGCAGTTCTTC.

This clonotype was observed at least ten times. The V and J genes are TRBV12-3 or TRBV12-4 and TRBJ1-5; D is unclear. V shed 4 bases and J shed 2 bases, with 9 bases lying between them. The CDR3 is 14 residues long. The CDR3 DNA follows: TGTGCCAGCAGTTCAATAACTGGCAATCAGCCCCAGCATTTT. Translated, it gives CASSSITGNQPQHF.

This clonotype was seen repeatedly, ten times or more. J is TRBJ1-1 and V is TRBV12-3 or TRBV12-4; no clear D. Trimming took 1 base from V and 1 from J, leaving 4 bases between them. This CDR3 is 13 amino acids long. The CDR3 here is CASSLGKNTEAFF. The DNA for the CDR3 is TGTGCCAGCAGTTTAGGCAAGAACACTGAAGCTTTCTTT.

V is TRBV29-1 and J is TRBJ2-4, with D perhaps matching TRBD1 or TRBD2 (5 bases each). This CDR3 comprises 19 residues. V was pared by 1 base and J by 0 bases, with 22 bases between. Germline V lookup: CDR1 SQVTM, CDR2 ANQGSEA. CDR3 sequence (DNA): TGCAGCGTTGAAGTTGGTGGTACATCCCGAGGGGTAGCCAAAAACATTCAGTACTTC. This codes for CSVEVGGTSRGVAKNIQYF.

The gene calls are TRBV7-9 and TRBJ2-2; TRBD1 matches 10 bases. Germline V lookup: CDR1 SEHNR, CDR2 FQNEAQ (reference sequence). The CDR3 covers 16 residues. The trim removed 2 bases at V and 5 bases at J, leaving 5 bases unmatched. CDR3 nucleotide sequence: TGTGCCAGCAGCTTAAGAGGACAGGGGGTAACCGGGGAGCTGTTTTTT. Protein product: CASSLRGQGVTGELFF.

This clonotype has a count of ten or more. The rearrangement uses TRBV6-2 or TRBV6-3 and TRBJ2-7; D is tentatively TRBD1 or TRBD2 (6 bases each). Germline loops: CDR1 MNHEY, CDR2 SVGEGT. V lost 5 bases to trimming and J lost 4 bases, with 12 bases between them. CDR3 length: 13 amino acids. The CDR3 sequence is CASSHGGPYEQYF. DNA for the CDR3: TGTGCCAGCAGTCACGGGGGCCCATACGAGCAGTACTTC.

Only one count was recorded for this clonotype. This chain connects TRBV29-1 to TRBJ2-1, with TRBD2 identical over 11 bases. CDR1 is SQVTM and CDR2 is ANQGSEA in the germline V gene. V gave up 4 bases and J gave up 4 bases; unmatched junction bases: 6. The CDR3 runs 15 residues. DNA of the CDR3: TGCAGCGTTGCTACTAGCGGGAGAGTGTACAATGAGCAGTTCTTC. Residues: CSVATSGRVYNEQFF.

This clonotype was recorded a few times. CDR3 sequence: CASATDWGVSTYEQYF. DNA of the CDR3: TGTGCCAGCGCCACGGACTGGGGAGTAAGCACCTACGAGCAGTACTTC. The chain couples TRBV18 to TRBJ2-7; tentatively, D is TRBD2 (5 bases). The V end lost 8 bases, the J end lost 2 bases, and 22 bases lay between the germline ends. The germline V gene has CDR1 KGHSH and CDR2 LQKENI. The CDR3 consists of 16 residues.

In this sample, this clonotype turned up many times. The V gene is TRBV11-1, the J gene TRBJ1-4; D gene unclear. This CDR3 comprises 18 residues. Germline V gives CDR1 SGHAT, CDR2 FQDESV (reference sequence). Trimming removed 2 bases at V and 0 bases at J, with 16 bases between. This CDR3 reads CASSLWSAAPSTNEKLFF. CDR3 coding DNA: TGTGCCAGCAGCTTATGGTCGGCAGCACCTTCAACTAATGAAAAACTGTTTTTT.

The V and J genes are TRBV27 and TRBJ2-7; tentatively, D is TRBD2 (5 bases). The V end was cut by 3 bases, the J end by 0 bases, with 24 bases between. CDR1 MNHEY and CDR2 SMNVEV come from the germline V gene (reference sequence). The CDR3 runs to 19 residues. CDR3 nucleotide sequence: TGTGCCAGCAGTTTTCTATCGAGGGTTCGCAATAAGCGCTCCTACGAGCAGTACTTC. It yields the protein CASSFLSRVRNKRSYEQYF.

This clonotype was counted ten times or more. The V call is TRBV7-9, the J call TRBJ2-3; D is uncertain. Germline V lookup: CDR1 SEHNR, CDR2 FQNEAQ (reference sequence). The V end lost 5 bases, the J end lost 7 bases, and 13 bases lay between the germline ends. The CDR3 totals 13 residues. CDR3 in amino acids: CASSDGVENTQYF. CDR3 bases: TGTGCCAGCAGCGACGGTGTCGAAAATACGCAGTATTTT. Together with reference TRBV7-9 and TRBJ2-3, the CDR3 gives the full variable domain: DTGVSQNPRHKITKRGQNVTFRCDPISEHNRLYWYRQTLGQGPEFLTYFQNEAQLEKSRLLSDRFSAERPKGSFSTLEIQRTEQGDSAMYLCASSDGVENTQYFGPGTRLTVL.

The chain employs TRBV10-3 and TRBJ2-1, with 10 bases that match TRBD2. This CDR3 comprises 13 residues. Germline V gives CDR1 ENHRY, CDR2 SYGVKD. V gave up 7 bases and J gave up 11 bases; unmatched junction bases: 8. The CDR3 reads CAITEREGIKQFF. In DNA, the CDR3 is TGTGCCATCACCGAGCGGGAGGGTATAAAGCAGTTCTTC.

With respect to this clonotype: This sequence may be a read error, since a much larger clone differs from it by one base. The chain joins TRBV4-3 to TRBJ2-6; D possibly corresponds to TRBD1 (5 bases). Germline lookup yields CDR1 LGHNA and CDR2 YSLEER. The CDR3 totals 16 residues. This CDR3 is CASSQDHSSGANALTF. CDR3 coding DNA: TGCGCCAGCAGCCAAGACCACTCATCTGGGGCCAACGCCCTGACTTTC.

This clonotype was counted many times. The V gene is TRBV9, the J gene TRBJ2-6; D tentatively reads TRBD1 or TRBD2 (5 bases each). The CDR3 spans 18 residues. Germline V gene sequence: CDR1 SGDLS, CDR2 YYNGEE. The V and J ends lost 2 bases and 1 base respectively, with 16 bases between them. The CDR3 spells CASSVRVGAGSGANVLTF. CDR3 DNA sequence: TGTGCCAGCAGCGTGAGGGTAGGGGCAGGGTCTGGGGCCAACGTCCTGACTTTC.

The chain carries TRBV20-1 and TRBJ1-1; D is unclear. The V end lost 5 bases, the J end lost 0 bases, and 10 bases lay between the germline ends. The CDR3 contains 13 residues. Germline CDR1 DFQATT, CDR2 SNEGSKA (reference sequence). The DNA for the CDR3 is TGCAGTGCTTCCCCCGGGATGAACACTGAAGCTTTCTTT. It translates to CSASPGMNTEAFF.

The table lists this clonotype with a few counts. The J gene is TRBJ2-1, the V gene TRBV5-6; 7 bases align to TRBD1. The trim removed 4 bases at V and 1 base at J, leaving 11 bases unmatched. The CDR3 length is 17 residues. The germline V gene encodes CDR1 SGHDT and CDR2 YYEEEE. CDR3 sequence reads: CASSKKGGGGSYNEQFF. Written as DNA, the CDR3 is TGTGCCAGCAGCAAGAAAGGGGGCGGTGGTTCCTACAATGAGCAGTTCTTC.

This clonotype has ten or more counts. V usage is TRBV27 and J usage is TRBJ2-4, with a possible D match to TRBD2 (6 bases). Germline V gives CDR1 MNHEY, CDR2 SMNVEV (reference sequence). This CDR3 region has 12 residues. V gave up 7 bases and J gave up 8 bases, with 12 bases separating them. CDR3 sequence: CASKTGEDIQYF. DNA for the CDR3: TGTGCCAGCAAAACGGGAGAGGACATTCAGTACTTC.

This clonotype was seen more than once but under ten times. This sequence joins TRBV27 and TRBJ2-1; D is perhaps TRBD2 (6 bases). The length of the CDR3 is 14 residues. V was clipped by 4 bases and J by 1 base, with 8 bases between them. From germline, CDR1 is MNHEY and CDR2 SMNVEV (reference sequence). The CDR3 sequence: CASSSLASYNEQFF. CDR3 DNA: TGTGCCAGCAGTTCTCTAGCGTCCTACAATGAGCAGTTCTTC.

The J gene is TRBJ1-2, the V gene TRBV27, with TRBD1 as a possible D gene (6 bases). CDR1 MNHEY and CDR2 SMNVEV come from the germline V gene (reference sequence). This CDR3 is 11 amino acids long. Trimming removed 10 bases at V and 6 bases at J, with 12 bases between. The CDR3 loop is CATRGRDGYTF. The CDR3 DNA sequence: TGTGCCACCAGGGGAAGAGATGGCTACACCTTC.

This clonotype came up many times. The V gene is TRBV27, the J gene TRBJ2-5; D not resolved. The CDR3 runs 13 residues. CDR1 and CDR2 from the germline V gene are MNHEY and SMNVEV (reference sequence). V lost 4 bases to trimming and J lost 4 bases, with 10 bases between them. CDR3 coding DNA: TGTGCCAGCAGTTCTTGGGGTCCAGAGACCCAGTACTTC. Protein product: CASSSWGPETQYF.

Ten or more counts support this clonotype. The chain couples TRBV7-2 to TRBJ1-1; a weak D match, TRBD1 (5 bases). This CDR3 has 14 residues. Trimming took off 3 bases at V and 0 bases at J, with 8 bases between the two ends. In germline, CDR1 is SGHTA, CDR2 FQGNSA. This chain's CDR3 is CASSFMGLNTEAFF. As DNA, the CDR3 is TGTGCCAGCAGCTTTATGGGACTGAACACTGAAGCTTTCTTT. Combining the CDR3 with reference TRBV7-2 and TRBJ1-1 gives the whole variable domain GAGVSQSPSNKVTEKGKDVELRCDPISGHTALYWYRQSLGQGLEFLIYFQGNSAPDKSGLPSDRFSAERTGGSVSTLTIQRTQQEDSAVYLCASSFMGLNTEAFFGQGTRLTVV.

The CDR3 spells CASSDGTGGNSPLHF. In nucleotides, the CDR3 is TGTGCCAGCAGTGACGGAACAGGGGGAAATTCACCCCTCCACTTT. The rearrangement joins TRBV6-1 to TRBJ1-6; 8 bases agree with TRBD1. V shed 3 bases and J 7 bases; nucleotides not matched to a gene: 5. Germline CDR1 MNHNS, CDR2 SASEGT. The CDR3 totals 15 residues.

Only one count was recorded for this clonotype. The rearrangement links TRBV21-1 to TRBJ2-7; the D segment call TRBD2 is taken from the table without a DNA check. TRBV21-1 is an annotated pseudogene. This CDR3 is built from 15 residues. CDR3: CASSKGRGMKREQYF. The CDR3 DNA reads TGTGCCAGCAGCAAAGGCCGCGGGATGAAACGCGAGCAGTACTTC.

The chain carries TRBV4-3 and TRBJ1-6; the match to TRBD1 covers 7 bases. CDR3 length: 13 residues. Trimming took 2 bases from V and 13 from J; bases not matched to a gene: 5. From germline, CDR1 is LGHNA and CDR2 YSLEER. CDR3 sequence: CASSQRTGRPLHF. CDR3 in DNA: TGCGCCAGCAGCCAAAGGACAGGTCGGCCCCTCCACTTT.

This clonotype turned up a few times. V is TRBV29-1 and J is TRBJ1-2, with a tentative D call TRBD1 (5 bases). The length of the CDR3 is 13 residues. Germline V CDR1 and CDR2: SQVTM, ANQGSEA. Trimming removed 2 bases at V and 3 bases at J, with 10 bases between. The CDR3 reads CSVERQRDYGYTF. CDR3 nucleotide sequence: TGCAGCGTTGAAAGACAGAGGGACTATGGCTACACCTTC.

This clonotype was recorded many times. The CDR3 DNA follows: TGTGCCAGCTTTTGGGGCTCTGGGGCCAACGTCCTGACTTTC. It codes for CASFWGSGANVLTF. The chain is built from TRBV5-6 and TRBJ2-6; no definite D call. CDR1 is SGHDT and CDR2 is YYEEEE in the germline V gene. The CDR3 spans 14 residues. V lost 7 bases, J lost 0 bases, and 8 bases lay in between.

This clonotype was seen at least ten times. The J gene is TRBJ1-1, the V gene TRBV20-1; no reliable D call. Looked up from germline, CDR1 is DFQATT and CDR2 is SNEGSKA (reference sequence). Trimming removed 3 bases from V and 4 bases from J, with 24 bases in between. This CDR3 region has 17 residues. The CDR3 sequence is CSASGGVSARVSTEAFF. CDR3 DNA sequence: TGCAGTGCTAGCGGTGGAGTTTCTGCGCGGGTTAGCACTGAAGCTTTCTTT.